This T cell receptor (beta chain) comes out of a study of OX40 agonist ivuxolimab in advanced cancers. Regarding the study as a whole: With doses of 0.1 to 3.0 mg/kg, CD4+ and CD8+ blood T cells had undergone clonal expansion by week 6.

As concerns this clone: Its target is not known.

Produced via immunoSEQ multiplex PCR; TCRdb's table is partial and in-frame only. The table records around 59,000 clones, roughly nine tenths of them present only once. V lost 3 bases and J 2 bases, leaving 13 bases between the germline ends. The CDR3 totals 15 residues. Germline CDR1 and CDR2: SGHTA and FQGNSA. The sequence was obtained from an adult with an advanced solid tumor such as melanoma, head and neck, liver or kidney cancer. The chain carries TRBV7-2 and TRBJ1-2; D possibly corresponds to TRBD1 (6 bases). The specimen was CD4+ or CD8+ T cells sorted from blood, collected in a trial of the OX40 agonist ivuxolimab. The CDR3 loop reads CASSFLKGENYGYTF. CDR3 in DNA: TGTGCCAGCAGCTTCCTAAAGGGGGAGAACTATGGCTACACCTTC. The full variable domain, rest sourced from reference TRBV7-2 and TRBJ1-2, is GAGVSQSPSNKVTEKGKDVELRCDPISGHTALYWYRQSLGQGLEFLIYFQGNSAPDKSGLPSDRFSAERTGGSVSTLTIQRTQQEDSAVYLCASSFLKGENYGYTFGSGTRLTVV.